What follows describes a single TCR beta chain. The source of the sample is a study of cytotoxic CD8 clonotypes in ibrutinib-treated CLL. Background on the study: Partial responses totalled about 24 and complete responses 2; after median approximately 74 months, 14 remained remitted and approximately twelve progressed.

Repertoires were generated with immunoSEQ multiplex PCR, while TCRdb's copy carries only in-frame clones and drops some. This sample carries 150,000 to 200,000 clones, more than 75% of them seen once, and the ten largest clones take about 2%. Library input was about 2.2 micrograms of DNA from cryopreserved PBMCs. The CDR3 is 14 amino acids. Germline assignment: CDR1 LNHNV and CDR2 YYDKDF (reference sequence). The V and J ends lost 0 bases and 1 base respectively, with 5 bases between them. This chain connects TRBV15 to TRBJ2-3; D gene uncertain. Sequenced material: PBMCs, taken after 12 months of ibrutinib treatment. This receptor was taken from a human donor with chronic lymphocytic leukemia. The CDR3 nucleotides read TGTGCCACCAGCAGAGATGGGGGCACAGATACGCAGTATTTT. Protein product: CATSRDGGTDTQYF.